This T cell receptor (beta chain) stems from a study of cytomegalovirus exposure and HLA in healthy donors (dated by TCRdb to about 2017). As for the study more broadly: According to an earlier analysis of 450 to 650 of the donors, roughly 180 million T cells yielded 120 million or so unique TCR beta sequences and around 300 Gb of sequence data. Donor age, sex, ethnicity and CMV serostatus were compiled together with the repertoire data. Because of strong linkage in the cohort, roughly 5 DR-DQ haplotypes were treated as single units for association and clustering. An early release that covered about 640 HLA-typed donors contained about 300 gigabases of sequencing data and 80 million or so unique TCR sequences. Rather than drawing on any new phenotypic data, the later analysis identified candidate immune exposures from TCR beta sequences and the way those sequences occurred across donors. To predict cytomegalovirus infection status, the study brought together high-throughput TCR immunosequencing, statistical association of individual TCRs with disease status, and machine learning. Along with the approximately 650-subject first cohort, a separate validation cohort of more than 90 different subjects was used. The number of typed donors differed by locus: about 629-630 for A, B, C, DRB1 and DQB1; approximately 540 for DQA1; 606 for DPA1; and about 450 for DPB1. An earlier analysis of around 640 of the donors used high-throughput TCR beta sequencing to judge whether each TCR beta V gene segment behaved as functional or pseudogenic. Of the roughly 400 genotyped donors, 65% to 90% fell in the genetic ancestry cluster associated with self-reported Caucasian donors. Among a few hundred genotyped donors of the cohort, an average of approximately 240,000 unique TCR beta nucleotide sequences were sequenced per donor, around a sixth of them non-productive. All discovery cohort repertoires had been generated using a single sequencing platform. In a later analysis, previously published TCR beta repertoires from 666 donors were re-analyzed and high-resolution HLA genotyping was added so that TCR occurrence patterns could be studied. In a later genetic analysis, genome-wide SNP genotypes for 398 of the 666 donors were used, and that subset was treated as a discovery cohort. The T cell repertoires of some 670 subjects were profiled by immunosequencing and related to cytomegalovirus serostatus. The study aimed to test whether signatures of past pathogen exposure could be identified by cataloging public T cell receptors. HLA typing covered class I and class II loci at four-digit resolution.

The library was built by means of the immunoSEQ multiplex PCR assay. For the multiplex PCR, a mixture combining 60 forward primers for TCR Vbeta segments and 13 reverse primers for TCR Jbeta segments was used. The CDR3 region of rearranged TCR beta genes was amplified from genomic DNA with a multiplex PCR assay. The Illumina HiSeq System was used to sequence the amplified TCR beta libraries as 87-base-pair reads. The original pipeline was this. A later analysis tallied around 80 million unique TCR beta chains across the 640 or so repertoires, and about 12 million of those chains were shared by two or more donors. Raw reads were error-corrected and collapsed into unique sequences with a nearest-neighbor algorithm that merged closely related sequences to remove PCR and sequencing errors. Alignment of CDR3 sequences to IMGT reference sequences was used to assign V, D and J gene segments. For a sequence to be retained, a match of at least six nucleotides to both a V gene segment and a J gene segment was required. A rearrangement counted as productive if the CDR3 had no stop codons and remained in frame with V and J, and every other rearrangement counted as non-productive. Following IMGT convention, CDR3 was defined as the stretch from the second conserved V-encoded cysteine to the conserved J-encoded phenylalanine. In an earlier analysis of more than 550 of the donors, sequences lacking an unambiguous match to a single V gene segment were excluded. In an earlier analysis of a few hundred of the donors, a V segment was called functional when productive rearrangements were above 56.7%, and segregating when the standard deviation between donors exceeded 5%. A statistical classification framework was developed to diagnose cytomegalovirus status using the catalog of TCR beta chain sequences. A later analysis assigned V and J genes by comparing TCR nucleotide sequences with IMGT/GENE-DB human TR gene sequences. In a later analysis, CDR3 sequences and most-parsimonious VDJ recombination scenarios were assigned using the TCRdist pipeline. In a later analysis, each TCR beta chain was defined by its CDR3 amino acid sequence together with its V-gene family, and reads lacking a unique V-gene family were excluded. A later analysis removed several hundred highly shared, low-generation-probability nucleotide sequences to deal with suspected cross-contamination and a sequencing artifact. In a later analysis, a clonal expansion index was calculated for each public chain from normalized within-repertoire ranks of inferred template counts. Generation probabilities in a later analysis came from a VDJ recombination model fitted to out-of-frame rearrangements, and those results were checked against IGoR. In a later analysis, hypergeometric tests were used to score TCR-TCR, TCR-HLA and TCR-CMV co-occurrence, with a repertoire-size bias correction applied to TCR pairs. In a later analysis, false discovery rates were estimated by permuting HLA or CMV assignments 20 times. In a later analysis, co-occurring TCRs were grouped using DBSCAN, with TCRdist sequence similarity added in when clustering inside HLA-allele-positive subsets. Repertoires with fewer than 30,000 or more than 120,000 public chains were left out of co-occurrence clustering, as were a handful of repertoires with anomalous nucleotide sharing. Entries here come from immuneACCESS through TCRdb and include only in-frame sequences with V and J called. Some clones fail to appear in such tables; in the studies checked, an unresolved V gene covers under half of the shortfall, and the cause of the remainder is unknown. V and J calls and clone size follow that table, whereas D and trimming were derived from the DNA. This sample is represented by around 130,000 clones; around 59% of them were singletons. The ten largest clonotypes hold approximately 1.7% of the sample.

For this clone: Its binding antigen is unknown. Base qualities are not provided; no much larger clone lies one nucleotide away.

CDR1 and CDR2 are read off the germline V gene (reference sequence) as SSHAT and FNYEAQ. Its CDR3 holds 13 amino acids, cysteine through phenylalanine. The kept DNA is CDR3 alone, 39 bases in frame from the first base. V drops 0 bases and J drops 8 bases, leaving 8 bases in between. The research as a whole found: Because HLA typing was unavailable for some donors at each locus, only the typed subset was used in association tests. The authors suggested that the approach could potentially be generalized to other disease states and immunological phenotypes. Presence/absence analyses assumed roughly uniform sequencing depth across donors, an assumption that may not hold. A further reported finding was that TCR beta sequences accurately predicted the HLA-A and HLA-B alleles for most subjects in the first cohort. According to a later analysis, TCR association rates differed among HLA loci, with DRB1 alleles showing the most associated TCRs and HLA-C alleles showing the fewest. A later genetic analysis reported fewer N-insertions in productive TCRs among donors in an Asian-associated ancestry cluster than the roughly 620-donor mean. Most CMV-associated TCR beta chains appeared to be HLA-restricted in a later analysis, and the HLA associations seemed to be driven largely by CMV exposure. In a later analysis, several top co-occurrence clusters were reported to appear linked to parvovirus B19, influenza, CMV and Epstein-Barr virus. In the study, about 150 TCR beta chains were listed as associated with cytomegalovirus. The only immune exposure information available for the cohort was CMV serostatus. Linkage disequilibrium might explain the correlated functional status among segregating V segments, but an unknown experimental factor could not be excluded. Because counts were too low, more than 15 rarely observed V segments, including chromosome 9 orphons, were excluded from the earlier analysis of some 590 of the donors. In both the original and validation cohorts, the classifier was reported to diagnose cytomegalovirus status with high specificity and sensitivity. Some IMGT-functional V segments, including TRBV6-2 and TRBV6-3, could not be told apart with the 87-base-pair reads, so those segments were excluded. This cohort had only TCR beta chains sequenced, and the lack of alpha or paired-chain data limited which features could be detected. A later genetic analysis associated a missense DCLRE1C variant with V-gene and J-gene trimming of TCR beta chains, and an independent cohort replicated the association. Broadly in line with IMGT annotations, most TCR beta V segments showed up in productive rearrangements about 90% or about 30% of the time in an earlier analysis of around 600 of the donors. In vitro tests confirmed that three of the cytomegalovirus-associated TCR beta chains recognize cytomegalovirus antigens. While some public TCRs were present in many individuals, most TCR sequences turned up only very rarely across donors. A cluster of highly shared sequence variants was judged likely to be a technical artifact of the sequencing pipeline. In a later analysis, HLA-associated TCR beta chains were found to be more clonally expanded and to have lower generation probabilities than equally common non-associated chains. At a false discovery rate of 0.05, a later analysis linked roughly 17,000 TCR beta sequences to specific HLA alleles. Assigning TCR associations to individual alleles was difficult when HLA alleles, especially DR and DQ, strongly co-occurred.

The cohort comprised several hundred healthy bone marrow donors. At the time of sampling, all cohort members were nominally healthy, though unrecorded immune exposures were likely present. The donor was CMV seronegative and belonged to the group of under 400 seronegative cohort members. Every donor gave a peripheral blood sample, and the peripheral blood mononuclear cells from that sample were used for TCR beta sequencing. The Qiagen DNeasy Blood Extraction Kit was used to extract genomic DNA from the blood cell samples. The TCR comes from a male donor in good health and CMV-seronegative. Rearrangement joined TRBV7-7 to TRBJ2-1, with a weak D call of TRBD1 (6 bases match). The sequenced material came from PBMCs. The CDR3 protein: CASSLARGDEQFF. The nucleotide sequence reads TGTGCCAGCAGCTTAGCCAGGGGCGATGAGCAGTTCTTC.